A selection of T cell receptor beta chains follows, all from one sample in a study of blood T cell repertoires in COVID-19. Measured with immunoSEQ multiplex PCR; TCRdb has only the in-frame clones, and not every one. The table shows approximately 200,000 clones, with 80% to 90% occurring only once. Sequences were obtained from PBMCs or T cells enriched from blood (not recorded which). These receptors came from a woman aged 18 to 35 in a cohort exposed to, infected with or recovered from COVID-19 (not recorded which). CDR3s include the opening cysteine and the closing phenylalanine or tryptophan. A D gene is named only where the DNA matches it firmly. Part of the rows lack a size; the others show once, few, many or a class for expanded clones.

D gene	clone size	V gene	J gene	CDR3 DNA	CDR3 protein
TRBD2	NA	TRBV19	TRBJ2-1	TGTGCCAGTACTGCCGGGACTAGCTCCTACAATGAGCAGTTCTTC	CASTAGTSSYNEQFF
NA	once	TRBV27	TRBJ2-2	TGTGCCAGCAGTTTAGGACGGGATGACGGGGAGCTGTTTTTT	CASSLGRDDGELFF
TRBD2	NA	TRBV30	TRBJ2-7	TGTGCCTGGAGTGGAGGTAGCGGGAGCTTCGAGCAGTACTTC	CAWSGGSGSFEQYF
TRBD1	NA	TRBV7-3	TRBJ2-2	TGTGCCAGCAGCGCCGGGACAGGGAAAACCGGGGAGCTGTTTTTT	CASSAGTGKTGELFF
NA	NA	TRBV19	TRBJ2-1	TGTGCCAGTGCTAGCGATCATTACAATGAGCAGTTCTTC	CASASDHYNEQFF
TRBD1	NA	TRBV18	TRBJ2-1	TGTGCCAGCTCACCACGGGACAGGGCCGATGGCAATGAGCAGTTCTTC	CASSPRDRADGNEQFF
NA	NA	TRBV29-1	TRBJ1-5	TGCAGCGTCACAACCGGGGGGCGCGGGGGAGATCAGCCCCAGCATTTT	CSVTTGGRGGDQPQHF
NA	NA	TRBV19	TRBJ2-5	TGTGCCAGTAGTGAAAGCCGGAGGCTCCAAGAGACCCAGTACTTC	CASSESRRLQETQYF
TRBD2	few	TRBV18	TRBJ2-2	TGTGCCAGCTCACCTCGGGGGGAAACATACACCGGGGAGCTGTTTTTT	CASSPRGETYTGELFF
TRBD1	NA	TRBV7-9	TRBJ1-4	TGTGCCAGCAGCTTAGACAGGGGACCTAATGAAAAACTGTTTTTT	CASSLDRGPNEKLFF
NA	NA	TRBV27	TRBJ2-7	TGTGCCAGCTCCCTCGAGGTTAGCTCCTACGAGCAGTACTTC	CASSLEVSSYEQYF
NA	NA	TRBV5-5	TRBJ1-2	TGTGCCAGCACCCTGTCCACAGCCGCCCATGGCTACACCTTC	CASTLSTAAHGYTF
NA	NA	TRBV10-3	TRBJ1-2	TGTGCCGCGAGCGGGGGCTATGGCTACACCTTC	CAASGGYGYTF
TRBD1	once	TRBV10-3	TRBJ1-1	TGTGCCATCGGGGGCGGGACAGAGAACACTGAAGCTTTCTTT	CAIGGGTENTEAFF
NA	NA	TRBV24-1	TRBJ2-6	TGTGCCACCAGCCCATCTGGGGCCAACGTCCTGACTTTC	CATSPSGANVLTF
NA	NA	TRBV15	TRBJ1-2	TGTGCCACCAGCAGAGACAAGGGGCAGTCGAACTATGGCTACACCTTC	CATSRDKGQSNYGYTF
NA	NA	TRBV10-3	TRBJ1-1	TGTGCCATCAGTGAGTCGCTCGGGTACACTGAAGCTTTCTTT	CAISESLGYTEAFF
NA	NA	TRBV28	TRBJ1-1	TGTGCCAGCAGCTTCGGGGCTGAAGCTTTCTTT	CASSFGAEAFF
NA	NA	TRBV5-5	TRBJ1-3	TGTGCCAGCAGCTTGAGAGTTTCCTCTGGAAACACCATATATTTT	CASSLRVSSGNTIYF
NA	NA	TRBV9	TRBJ1-2	TGTGCCAGCAGCGGACTTCAATTCACCCGAGATGGCTACACCTTC	CASSGLQFTRDGYTF
TRBD1	NA	TRBV5-1	TRBJ2-5	TGCGCCAGCAGCTTTGGACAGGGAGAGACCCAGTACTTC	CASSFGQGETQYF
TRBD1	few	TRBV23-1	TRBJ2-7	TGCGCCAGCTACAGGGGGTTCCCTTCCGAGCAGTACTTC	CASYRGFPSEQYF
NA	NA	TRBV7-9	TRBJ1-5	TGTGCCAGCAGCTGGAAGGGGGATCAGCCCCAGCATTTT	CASSWKGDQPQHF
TRBD2	NA	TRBV5-1	TRBJ2-1	TGCGCCAGCAGCTCACAGGGACTAGCGGGAGTAGATGAGCAGTTCTTC	CASSSQGLAGVDEQFF
NA	NA	TRBV6-5	TRBJ2-4	TGTGCCAGCAGTCCCCGGGGTCTAGACAAAAACATTCAGTACTTC	CASSPRGLDKNIQYF
NA	NA	TRBV6-4	TRBJ2-3	TGTGCCAGCAGTGACCAGGGACTTGGTGCAGATACGCAGTATTTT	CASSDQGLGADTQYF
NA	few	TRBV6-5	TRBJ1-5	TGTGCCAGCAGTATCACAGGGTTTGGGGATCAGCCCCAGCATTTT	CASSITGFGDQPQHF
TRBD2	NA	TRBV27	TRBJ2-1	TGTGCCAGCAGTTTGGGGGGGAGCTCCTACAATGAGCAGTTCTTC	CASSLGGSSYNEQFF
NA	NA	TRBV6-6	TRBJ2-7	TGTGCCAGCAGAATCAGGGTTTACGAGCAGTACTTC	CASRIRVYEQYF
NA	NA	TRBV19	TRBJ1-1	TGTGCCAGTTTTGACAGGAACACTGAAGCTTTCTTT	CASFDRNTEAFF
NA	NA	TRBV28	TRBJ2-7	TGTGCCAGCAGTTCCGGGACTGCAAACGAGCAGTACTTC	CASSSGTANEQYF
NA	NA	TRBV28	TRBJ1-2	TGTGCCAGCAATCCCACAGTCGACTATGGCTACACCTTC	CASNPTVDYGYTF
TRBD1	NA	TRBV3-1/TRBV3-2	TRBJ1-2	TGTGCCAGCAGCCAAGGGACAGGGGACTATGGCTACACCTTC	CASSQGTGDYGYTF
NA	NA	TRBV20-1	TRBJ1-2	TGCAGTGCTACAGGTGGCTACACCTTC	CSATGGYTF
TRBD1	NA	TRBV27	TRBJ2-2	TGTGCCAGCAGTTTTAGAATGACGACAGGGGGCAACACCGGGGAGCTGTTTTTT	CASSFRMTTGGNTGELFF
NA	NA	TRBV30	TRBJ2-1	TGTGCCTGGAGTCCGGGGGGCGGAACCTACAATGAGCAGTTCTTC	CAWSPGGGTYNEQFF
NA	NA	TRBV13	TRBJ1-2	TGTGCCAGCAGCTTAGCGGGGGGCCGATTCGATGGCTACACCTTC	CASSLAGGRFDGYTF
TRBD2	NA	TRBV6-5	TRBJ2-1	TGTGCCAGCAGTTACTCGAGGCCCGGGGGGAATGAGCAGTTCTTC	CASSYSRPGGNEQFF
NA	NA	TRBV21-1	TRBJ1-2	TGTGCCAGCAGCCTCCGGACAGCTAACTATGGCTACACCTTC	CASSLRTANYGYTF
NA	NA	TRBV19	TRBJ2-3	TGTGCCAGTAGCCAAAGCGGGCTCCCAGATACGCAGTATTTT	CASSQSGLPDTQYF
NA	NA	TRBV24-1	TRBJ1-2	TGTGCCACCAGTGATCCCGGGACAAGCTATGGCTACACCTTC	CATSDPGTSYGYTF
NA	NA	TRBV18	TRBJ1-1	TGTGCCAGCTCATCCAACGGGGGGAACACTGAAGCTTTCTTT	CASSSNGGNTEAFF
NA	once	TRBV24-1	TRBJ1-2	TGTGCCACCAGTGATTCCGGGACAATATATGGCTACACCTTC	CATSDSGTIYGYTF
TRBD1	NA	TRBV27	TRBJ2-7	TGTGCCAGCAGTTGGGGACAGGGATATTGGGAGCAGTACTTC	CASSWGQGYWEQYF
NA	NA	TRBV28	TRBJ1-2	TGTGCCAGCAGTTTTCAGGGAAGTGGCTACACCTTC	CASSFQGSGYTF
NA	few	TRBV11-2	TRBJ1-5	TGTGCCAGCAGCTTACGGGATTATCAGCCCCAGCATTTT	CASSLRDYQPQHF
NA	NA	TRBV10-1	TRBJ2-7	TGCGCCAGCAGTGAGTCGAGATTTCCCCGCGGCGCCTACGAGCAGTACTTC	CASSESRFPRGAYEQYF
NA	NA	TRBV3-1/TRBV3-2	TRBJ2-7	TGTGCCAGCAGCCAAGGACAGGAGGCCTACGAGCAGTACTTC	CASSQGQEAYEQYF
NA	NA	TRBV5-1	TRBJ2-1	TGCGCCAGCAGCTTGGACAGTCCGAGGGACAATGAGCAGTTCTTC	CASSLDSPRDNEQFF
TRBD1	NA	TRBV9	TRBJ1-2	TGTGCCAGCAGCGTTACAGGGGGCGCTACCTATGGCTACACCTTC	CASSVTGGATYGYTF
TRBD1	NA	TRBV18	TRBJ1-1	TGTGCCAGCTCACCTCGTTTCTCCACAGGGGCCTTGAACACTGAAGCTTTCTTT	CASSPRFSTGALNTEAFF
TRBD1	NA	TRBV2	TRBJ2-1	TGTGCCAGCAGTGTGGGGCGTAAAGGGGGCGATGAGCAGTTCTTC	CASSVGRKGGDEQFF
TRBD1	NA	TRBV4-1	TRBJ1-4	TGCGCCAGCAGCCATTGGGGGACAGGGAATGAAAAACTGTTTTTT	CASSHWGTGNEKLFF
NA	NA	TRBV2	TRBJ1-1	TGTGCCAGCAGACAGGGTGGCATGAACACTGAAGCTTTCTTT	CASRQGGMNTEAFF